The 17 T cell receptor beta chains below come from one sample, sequenced in a study of blood T cells in healthy people across ages. A second about 7 to 12 cycle PCR used barcoded and J-beta primers. TCRdb itself ran the 5' RACE reads through MiXCR, one entry per CDR3 protein. The sample comprises around 650,000 distinct CDR3 sequences, about 32% of which are singletons, and 15% rests with the top ten. The material sequenced was blood. These receptors originate from a woman of 80 years or more in good health.

This chain joins TRBV19 and TRBJ2-1; 8 nucleotides match TRBD2. The CDR3 runs to 15 residues. The V gene's germline CDR1 is LNHDA and CDR2 SQIVND (reference sequence). V shed 7 bases and J 0 bases; nucleotides not matched to a gene: 5. CDR3 nucleotide sequence: TGTGCCAGTAACGGGGGGGGGCTCTCCTACAATGAGCAGTTCTTC. Its translation is CASNGGGLSYNEQFF.

This clonotype was counted at least ten times. The chain recombines TRBV7-3 with TRBJ2-3, with TRBD1 as a possible D gene (5 bases). The CDR3 loop spans 13 amino acids. Germline CDR1 SGHTA, CDR2 FQGTGA. Trimming took 4 bases from V and 4 from J, leaving 9 bases between them. The CDR3 DNA follows: TGTGCCAGCAGCTCAGGCAGGGCAGATACGCAGTATTTT. This codes for CASSSGRADTQYF.

The chain combines TRBV19 with TRBJ2-5; D is perhaps TRBD1 or TRBD2 (5 bases each). Germline V gene data show CDR1 as LNHDA and CDR2 as SQIVND (reference sequence). V lost 5 bases to trimming and J lost 3 bases, with 13 bases between them. The CDR3 extends over 14 amino acids. The CDR3 sequence is CASSPGGIKETQYF. CDR3 coding DNA: TGTGCCAGTAGTCCTGGGGGAATAAAAGAGACCCAGTACTTC.

This clonotype has more than one count but fewer than ten. One end of the junction does not line up with germline, which may come from a read error. V and J are TRBV7-2 and TRBJ2-3; 9 bases are shared with TRBD2. The CDR3 is made up of 15 amino acids. Germline V gene sequence: CDR1 SGHTA, CDR2 FQGNSA. DNA of the CDR3: TGTGCCAGCACCTCGACTAGCGGCGGGGCAGATACGCGGTATTTT. This encodes CASTSTSGGADTRYF.

Notes on this clonotype: A single base separates this from a much larger clone, so it may be a read error. J is TRBJ2-7 and V is TRBV7-8, with D possibly being TRBD1 (5 bases). The CDR3 has 14 amino acids. Germline CDR1 is SGHVS and CDR2 is FQNEAQ. Trimming removed 5 bases at V and 3 bases at J, with 14 bases between. CDR3 protein: CASSPAGLRYEQYF. In DNA, the CDR3 is TGTGCCAGCAGCCCGGCAGGGTTACGCTACGAGCAGTACTTC. The full variable domain, completed using reference TRBV7-8 and TRBJ2-7, is GAGVSQSPRYKVAKRGQDVALRCDPISGHVSLFWYQQALGQGPEFLTYFQNEAQLDKSGLPSDRFFAERPEGSVSTLKIQRTQQEDSAVYLCASSPAGLRYEQYFGPGTRLTVT.

Details on this clonotype: Being one base from a much bigger clone, this may be a read error. The V and J genes are TRBV3-1 and TRBJ2-5, with 7 bases aligning to TRBD1. Per the germline V gene, CDR1 is LGHDT and CDR2 is YNNKEL (reference sequence). The CDR3 extends over 16 amino acids. The CDR3 region has the DNA TGTGACAGCAGCTTCTATTCGGACAGGACCCAAGAGACCCAGTACTTC. Protein product: CDSSFYSDRTQETQYF.

This clonotype was seen more than once but under ten times. This may be a read error: a much more frequent sequence differs by one nucleotide. The chain carries TRBV7-2 and TRBJ2-3, with 8 nucleotides matching TRBD2. Germline loops: CDR1 SGHTA, CDR2 FQGNSA. The CDR3 sequence is 16 residues long. The chain's CDR3 is CASSLTRTGGGDTRYF. The CDR3 DNA sequence: TGTGCCAGCAGCTTGACCCGAACGGGGGGGGGCGATACGCGGTATTTT.

This clonotype showed up many times. The chain is built from TRBV9 and TRBJ2-7; D gene uncertain. The germline CDR1 and CDR2 sequences are SGDLS and YYNGEE. V lost 0 bases and J 0 bases, leaving 10 bases between the germline ends. This CDR3 is 15 amino acids long. DNA of the CDR3: TGTGCCAGCAGCGTAGGGGCAGTTCTCTCCTACGAGCAGTACTTC. It specifies CASSVGAVLSYEQYF.

A remark on this clonotype: A much larger clone is a single base away; this may be a read error. Without the conserved terminal phenylalanine or tryptophan, this CDR3 likely stems from a read error. The rearrangement uses TRBV18 and TRBJ2-5; TRBD1 might be the D (6 bases). CDR1 and CDR2 (germline): KGHSH, LQKENI. Trimming took off 6 bases at V and 5 bases at J, with 13 bases between the two ends. The CDR3 loop spans 13 amino acids. The CDR3 DNA follows: TGTGCCAGCTCGAGGGGGTTGTTGGAGACCCAGTACCTC. Amino acids: CASSRGLLETQYL.

This sequence joins TRBV6-5 and TRBJ1-1; D unclear. V shed 5 bases and J shed 4 bases, with 20 bases lying between them. The germline gives CDR1 MNHEY, CDR2 SVGAGI. This CDR3 spans 16 amino acids. CDR3 sequence: CASSPTFGRAGTEAFF. The DNA for the CDR3 is TGTGCCAGCAGTCCTACCTTTGGGAGGGCAGGCACTGAAGCTTTCTTT.

This clonotype was counted at least ten times. The rearrangement links TRBV12-3 or TRBV12-4 to TRBJ2-7; 7 nucleotides agree with TRBD1. The CDR3 is 15 residues long. The J segment lost 0 bases and the V segment lost 3 bases, leaving 5 bases of the junction unmatched. DNA for the CDR3: TGTGCCAGCAGTTTTACGGGACAGCGCTCCTACGAGCAGTACTTC. This gives the protein CASSFTGQRSYEQYF.

The chain uses TRBV6-6 and TRBJ1-2, with D possibly TRBD1 on 6 matching bases. The CDR3 extends over 14 amino acids. Trimming removed 5 bases at V and 7 bases at J, with 17 bases between. Germline V gene lookup returns CDR1 MNHNY and CDR2 SVGAGI (reference sequence). CDR3 in amino acids: CASSLGQGTAGYTF. In DNA, the CDR3 is TGTGCCAGCAGTCTGGGACAAGGGACCGCTGGCTACACCTTC.

Note on this clonotype: The junction differs from germline at one of its ends, possibly a read error. This chain connects TRBV5-5 to TRBJ1-4, with 7 bases that match TRBD1. The CDR3 contains 17 residues. Germline values: CDR1 SGHKS, CDR2 YYEKEE (reference sequence). CDR3 nucleotide sequence: TGTGTCAGCAGCTTGGTAGGGGGCCGTGCAACTAATGAAAAACTGTTTTTT. Encoded protein: CVSSLVGGRATNEKLFF. Combining the CDR3 with reference TRBV5-5 and TRBJ1-4 gives the whole variable domain DAGVTQSPTHLIKTRGQQVTLRCSPISGHKSVSWYQQVLGQGPQFIFQYYEKEERGRGNFPDRFSARQFPNYSSELNVNALLLGDSALYLCVSSLVGGRATNEKLFFGSGTQLSVL.

Concerning this clonotype itself: A much more abundant neighbour one base away suggests this may be a read error. The genes are TRBV6-1 and TRBJ1-2, with D possibly matching TRBD1 (6 bases). CDR3 size: 12 residues. V lost 5 bases, J lost 10 bases, and 14 bases lay in between. The germline gives CDR1 MNHNS, CDR2 SASEGT. CDR3 nucleotides: TGTGCCAGCAGTCGACGAGACAGGAACTACACCTTC. This sequence encodes CASSRRDRNYTF.

The chain carries TRBV20-1 and TRBJ1-2; perhaps TRBD1 as D (5 bases). CDR1 and CDR2 (germline): DFQATT, SNEGSKA (reference sequence). This CDR3 region has 12 residues. Trimming stripped 6 bases from V and 6 bases from J, with 14 bases between. CDR3 nucleotides: TGCAGTGCCTACTCGGGGCCCCATGGCTACACCTTC. This encodes CSAYSGPHGYTF.

In its sample, this clonotype was seen many times. The chain joins TRBV4-3 to TRBJ2-7, with TRBD1 matching over 11 bases. Trimming took 5 bases from V and 3 from J; bases not matched to a gene: 3. CDR3 size: 14 residues. Germline V lookup: CDR1 LGHNA, CDR2 YSLEER. CDR3 sequence: CASSAGTGGYEQYF. The CDR3 DNA sequence: TGCGCCAGCAGCGCCGGGACAGGGGGCTACGAGCAGTACTTC.

This clonotype was recorded many times. The V gene is TRBV11-3, the J gene TRBJ2-1, with D tentatively TRBD2 (5 bases). Germline V CDR1 and CDR2: SGHNT, YENEEA. The V end was cut by 0 bases, the J end by 8 bases, with 11 bases between. This CDR3 contains 14 residues. CDR3 in DNA: TGTGCCAGCAGCTTAGATCCTAGCTCCGATGAGCAGTTCTTC. Its protein product is CASSLDPSSDEQFF.